Each of the 9 T cell receptor beta chains below was sequenced from the same sample in a study of cytomegalovirus exposure and HLA in healthy donors (dated by TCRdb to 2016 to 2017). Library generation was performed with the immunoSEQ multiplex PCR assay. TCRdb carries this immuneACCESS record with in-frame sequences only. Its versions omit some clonotypes, under half of them owing to an unresolved V gene in the studies checked, with the rest unexplained. For this sample there are around 65,000 clones; more than 85% appear just once. Roughly 5.3% of the sample belongs to the ten largest clones. Sequencing input: PBMCs. These receptors came from a man between 18 and 35 years old in good health and CMV-seropositive.

The chain recombines TRBV6-4 with TRBJ2-3; the D is unclear. The CDR3 is made up of 14 amino acids. V dropped 3 bases and J dropped 4 bases, with 11 bases sitting between them. CDR1 MRHNA and CDR2 SNTAGT come from the germline V gene. The CDR3 region is CASSEGASSDTQYF. The CDR3 region has the DNA TGTGCCAGCAGTGAAGGAGCTTCTTCAGATACGCAGTATTTT.

The chain combines TRBV2 with TRBJ1-3, with D perhaps matching TRBD1 (6 bases). Trimming removed 6 bases from V and 3 bases from J, with 9 bases in between. CDR1 and CDR2 (germline): SNHLY, FYNNEI. CDR3 length equals 13 residues. The CDR3 protein is CASRFRGGNTIYF. For the CDR3, the DNA is TGTGCCAGCAGATTCAGGGGTGGAAACACCATATATTTT.

The genes are TRBV13 and TRBJ1-2, with TRBD1 matching 7 bases. Germline trimming cut 6 bases from V and 8 bases from J; bases unmatched to any gene: 6. Germline V gene sequence: CDR1 PRHDT, CDR2 FYEKMQ (reference sequence). The CDR3 consists of 12 residues. The CDR3 spells CASSRQGDGYTF. In DNA form, the CDR3 reads TGTGCCAGCAGTAGACAGGGAGACGGCTACACCTTC.

In its sample, this clone was seen once. A junction end diverges from the germline sequence, so it may reflect a read error. The V call is TRBV9, the J call TRBJ2-2; 9 nucleotides agree with TRBD2. CDR1 and CDR2 from the germline V gene are SGDLS and YYNGEE. CDR3 length equals 17 residues. CDR3 amino acids: CASSVGLAGHGTGELLF. In DNA form, the CDR3 reads TGTGCCAGCAGCGTAGGGCTAGCGGGACACGGTACCGGGGAGCTGCTTTTT.

The gene calls are TRBV27 and TRBJ2-3, with 8 nucleotides matching TRBD2. The V gene end was trimmed by 2 bases and the J gene end by 3 bases; junction bases not matched to a gene: 4. CDR1 is MNHEY, CDR2 SMNVEV, per germline (reference sequence). The CDR3 totals 15 residues. The CDR3 DNA sequence: TGTGCCAGCAGTTTAAAGCGGGAGATGACAGATACGCAGTATTTT. Its translation is CASSLKREMTDTQYF.

The chain joins TRBV11-2 to TRBJ2-1, with 8 bases matching TRBD1. J lost 6 bases, V lost 5 bases, and 6 bases had no gene match. Germline V gives CDR1 SGHAT, CDR2 FQNNGV. The CDR3 is 14 residues long. The CDR3 sequence: CASSPGGTGNEQFF. The CDR3 DNA sequence: TGTGCCAGCAGCCCTGGGGGGACAGGCAATGAGCAGTTCTTC.

CDR3 nucleotides: TGTGCCAGCAGCTGGAACTTGAGCGGCGTGGGTGAGGAGCAGTACTTC. Its protein is CASSWNLSGVGEEQYF. V and J are TRBV11-1 and TRBJ2-7; TRBD2 is a possible D gene (5 bases). V shed 4 bases and J shed 7 bases, with 23 bases lying between them. Germline values: CDR1 SGHAT, CDR2 FQDESV (reference sequence). CDR3 size: 16 residues.

V usage is TRBV9 and J usage is TRBJ1-3, with 9 bases aligning to TRBD1. This CDR3 contains 15 residues. The V gene's germline CDR1 is SGDLS and CDR2 YYNGEE. With V trimmed by 2 bases and J by 4 bases, 4 bases remained unmatched. CDR3 amino acids: CASSVGQGSGNTIYF. The CDR3 DNA sequence: TGTGCCAGCAGCGTGGGACAGGGATCAGGAAACACCATATATTTT.

The CDR3 loop is CASSPGTGGEKLFF. The CDR3 nucleotides are TGTGCCAGCTCACCCGGGACAGGGGGCGAGAAACTGTTTTTT. V and J are TRBV18 and TRBJ1-4; the match to TRBD1 covers 12 bases. Germline CDR1 and CDR2: KGHSH and LQKENI. The CDR3 loop spans 14 amino acids. Trimming took 3 bases from V and 11 from J; bases not matched to a gene: 4.